This TCR beta chain was sequenced for a study of blood T cell repertoires in COVID-19. Original handling: By means of reference gene primer amplification, nucleated cell counts were estimated. Some clones are missing from TCRdb's copy, which holds only in-frame ones; the method was immunoSEQ multiplex PCR. V and J calls and clone size are given by that table; D and trimming were obtained from the DNA. The repertoire has under 150,000 clones, roughly 84% of them found once; the top ten carry about a sixth. The CDR3 totals 15 residues. Germline V gene sequence: CDR1 SGHDN, CDR2 FVKESK. V dropped 8 bases and J dropped 4 bases, with 18 bases sitting between them.

The TCR comes from a woman at least 80 years old with acute or convalescent COVID-19. The chain couples TRBV14 to TRBJ2-1; maybe TRBD2 (5 bases). The sequenced sample was peripheral blood. The CDR3 nucleotides read TGTGCCAGCGCCCGACAAAGCGGTGGGTACAATGAGCAGTTCTTC. It codes for CASARQSGGYNEQFF.